The sequence of this T cell receptor (beta chain) was determined in a study of regulatory T cells in long-lasting Graves disease. Study findings and constraints: TRBV28, TRBJ1-2 and TRBJ2-5 emerged as the favored segments in persistent disease.

The time point: persistent/refractory GD, antithyroid drugs over 5 years with positive TRAb. After RNA was extracted from PBMCs, the TCR library was made from it. Concerning this clonotype: What it binds is not known.

CDR3-region Arm-PCR and iRepertoire HTBI primers produced the TCR beta libraries. From the multiplex PCR reads, TCRdb called clonotypes with MiXCR, one entry per CDR3 protein. Of some 280,000 distinct CDR3 sequences listed, around 21% are singletons. V lost 0 bases and J lost 1; bases outside the gene matches: 14. The CDR3 has 19 residues. Germline loops: CDR1 SGDLS, CDR2 YYNGEE. Here the sequenced sample was peripheral blood mononuclear cells (PBMCs), taken when the disease was refractory, from a patient treated with antithyroid drugs. The chain links TRBV9 to TRBJ2-7, with TRBD2 matching over 9 bases. This TCR was recovered from a female donor with Graves disease. The CDR3 spells CASSVGLLEASGTSYEQYF. The CDR3, as DNA: TGTGCCAGCAGCGTAGGCTTGCTGGAGGCTAGCGGGACGTCCTACGAGCAGTACTTC.